Below, 8 T cell receptor beta chains from the same sample are listed, as sequenced in a study of blood T cells in healthy people across ages. Primers used in a second PCR of roughly 6 to 11 cycles were a sample-barcoded 5' primer and a J-beta primer mix. TCRdb fed the 5' RACE reads into MiXCR, producing one record per CDR3 protein. Among 900,000 to 950,000 distinct CDR3 sequences listed, roughly 28% were seen once. These data are also associated with another study on T cells of mothers and their children.

The sample consisted of blood. The receptors originated from a woman between 40 and 55 years old in good health.

This clonotype was counted ten times or more. The rearrangement joins TRBV4-3 to TRBJ1-2, with TRBD1 matching 7 bases. This CDR3 is 16 amino acids long. Germline CDR1 is LGHNA and CDR2 is YSLEER. Trimming cost V 0 bases and J 5 bases; bases outside gene matches: 9. The CDR3: CASSQDSIGQEYGYTF. The CDR3 nucleotides read TGCGCCAGCAGCCAAGATAGTATCGGACAGGAGTATGGCTACACCTTC.

A word on this clonotype: It is likely a read error, because the conserved phenylalanine at the end of the CDR3 is missing. The chain recombines TRBV5-6 with TRBJ2-3, with 7 bases aligning to TRBD1. The CDR3 has 14 residues. V lost 5 bases and J lost 0; bases outside the gene matches: 3. Germline lookup yields CDR1 SGHDT and CDR2 YYEEEE. For the CDR3, the DNA is TGTGCCAGCAGTCGGGACAGTAGCACAGATACGCAGTATTTG. Translated, it gives CASSRDSSTDTQYL.

This clonotype was counted many times. The gene calls are TRBV7-2 and TRBJ2-1; 9 nucleotides agree with TRBD1. Germline CDR1 reads SGHTA; CDR2 reads FQGNSA. The CDR3 contains 15 residues. Unmatched junction bases numbered 7, after V lost 1 base and J lost 9 bases. CDR3 nucleotide sequence: TGTGCCAGCAGCTTAGACTCCGGGACAGGGACTGAGCAGTTCTTC. This encodes CASSLDSGTGTEQFF.

The gene calls are TRBV4-3 and TRBJ1-4, with TRBD1 as a possible D gene (5 bases). The CDR3 covers 15 residues. Deletions cut 0 bases from V and 8 bases from J, with 13 bases between. In germline, CDR1 is LGHNA, CDR2 YSLEER. The DNA of the CDR3 is TGCGCCAGCAGCCAAGAGAAGGGGCGTGGGGAAAAACTGTTTTTT. It encodes CASSQEKGRGEKLFF.

V and J are TRBV9 and TRBJ2-3; D unresolved. V was trimmed by 4 bases and J by 3 bases, leaving 21 bases between them. Germline CDR1 is SGDLS and CDR2 is YYNGEE. The CDR3 covers 17 residues. Written as DNA, the CDR3 is TGTGCCAGCAGCTCACCCGTCAAGAATAATCCTACAGATACGCAGTATTTT. Translation gives CASSSPVKNNPTDTQYF. Together with reference TRBV9 and TRBJ2-3, the CDR3 gives the full variable domain: DSGVTQTPKHLITATGQRVTLRCSPRSGDLSVYWYQQSLDQGLQFLIQYYNGEERAKGNILERFSAQQFPDLHSELNLSSLELGDSALYFCASSSPVKNNPTDTQYFGPGTRLTVL.

The V gene is TRBV3-1, the J gene TRBJ2-7; possible D gene TRBD1, 7 bases. The CDR3 runs to 14 residues. Germline V gene lookup returns CDR1 LGHDT and CDR2 YNNKEL (reference sequence). V lost 4 bases and J lost 6, with 16 bases in between. The CDR3 loop reads CASSRGAGDSEQYF. The CDR3 nucleotides are TGTGCCAGCAGCCGGGGGGCAGGGGACAGCGAGCAGTACTTC.

This clonotype appeared a few times. CDR3 DNA sequence: TGTGCCAGCAGTGCACTAGCGGGGGAGTACAATGAGCAGTACTTC. Protein: CASSALAGEYNEQYF. V is TRBV6-4 and J is TRBJ2-7; 11 positions agree with TRBD2. Trimming cost V 4 bases and J 7 bases; bases outside gene matches: 9. CDR3 length: 15 residues. Germline V gene lookup returns CDR1 MRHNA and CDR2 SNTAGT.

The chain has TRBV24-1 and TRBJ2-4, with 8 bases that match TRBD1. The V gene end was trimmed by 5 bases and the J gene end by 13 bases; junction bases not matched to a gene: 15. The CDR3 is made up of 15 amino acids. The germline gives CDR1 KGHDR, CDR2 SFDVKD. This CDR3 reads CATSGPGTGSNEQYF. CDR3 DNA sequence: TGTGCCACCAGTGGACCCGGGACAGGTAGTAATGAGCAGTACTTC.